This TCR beta chain appears in the sequencing data of a study of technical replicates of blood from a few donors. Generated by immunoSEQ multiplex PCR, the TCRdb table keeps only in-frame clones and is missing some. The table records 98,000 or so clones, around 96% of them present only once. CDR1 SNHLY and CDR2 FYNNEI come from the germline V gene. Trimming took 0 bases from V and 6 from J, leaving 15 bases between them. The CDR3 contains 16 residues. The chain carries TRBV2 and TRBJ1-5, with TRBD1 as a possible D gene (6 bases). The sequence derives from a human donor in good health. Source material: T cells isolated from PBMCs. The CDR3 spells CASSEAGQGLGQPQHF. As DNA, the CDR3 is TGTGCCAGCAGTGAAGCAGGGCAGGGGCTCGGTCAGCCCCAGCATTTT.